This T cell receptor (beta chain) appears in the sequencing data of a study of blood T cell repertoires in COVID-19. About the study: In each case, the material was cDNA or gDNA derived from T cells, B-cell-depleted T cells, or PBMCs.

Libraries were prepared by immunoSEQ multiplex PCR; TCRdb keeps only in-frame clonotypes and omits some of them. The sample lists some 210,000 clones, 75% to 90% seen once, with 4% to 5.5% in the top ten. As to this clone: Other DNA sequences in this specimen translate into the identical CDR3.

From germline, CDR1 is SGHRS and CDR2 YFSETQ. The CDR3 extends over 14 amino acids. V shed 5 bases and J shed 2 bases, with 12 bases lying between them. The genes are TRBV5-1 and TRBJ2-3; possible D gene TRBD2, 7 bases. The specimen sequenced was peripheral blood. The TCR was taken from a woman aged 40 to 55 with acute or convalescent COVID-19. CDR3 residues: CASSGGGSTDTQYF. Written as DNA, the CDR3 is TGCGCCAGCAGTGGGGGGGGCTCCACAGATACGCAGTATTTT.